The clone carrying this T cell receptor beta chain was recorded at least ten times. Hyperthyroidism qualified as stable when ophthalmopathy did not develop within 18 months of follow-up. RNA served as the template for amplifying TCR beta CDR3 regions. Scientists carried out first-round RT-PCR using HTBI primers and then a second-round multiplex PCR. Using its own MiXCR run on the multiplex PCR reads, TCRdb lists one record per CDR3 protein. The sample lists 400,000 or so distinct CDR3 sequences; approximately 15% were seen once. Deletions cut 3 bases from V and 4 bases from J, with 13 bases between. Germline-derived CDR1 and CDR2 are MNHNS and SASEGT. The CDR3 extends over 15 amino acids. This record comes from a study of Graves' ophthalmopathy and Graves' hyperthyroidism. Across the study: The collection of peripheral blood took place at initial diagnosis, before any treatment.

Material for sequencing was peripheral blood. The source of this sequence is a woman aged 18-30 years with stable Graves' hyperthyroidism. This chain uses TRBV6-1 with TRBJ1-5, with D uncertain. This CDR3 reads CASSDLQVGNQPQHF. The CDR3, as DNA: TGTGCCAGCAGTGATCTGCAGGTAGGGAATCAGCCCCAGCATTTT.